Below, 29 T cell receptor beta chains from the same sample are listed, as sequenced in a study of T cell repertoires in cytomegalovirus infection. TCRdb reprocessed the reads with MiXCR, giving one entry per CDR3 protein. The sample lists nearly 650,000 distinct CDR3 sequences, 20% to 25% occurring once. Sequenced material: CD8+ T cells from PBMCs. These receptors originate from a human donor in good health (CMV status not recorded). Some clones in this sample may be carry-over from other donors' samples.

The chain links TRBV7-6 to TRBJ2-7; D call uncertain. The length of the CDR3 is 13 residues. CDR1 SGHVS and CDR2 FNYEAQ come from the germline V gene. The ends were cut back, 5 bases at V and 5 bases at J, with 13 bases in the middle. CDR3 residues: CASSPLGSNEQYF. Here the CDR3 DNA reads TGTGCCAGCAGCCCCCTTGGGTCCAACGAGCAGTACTTC. Complete variable domain (other parts from reference TRBV7-6 and TRBJ2-7): GAGVSQSPRYKVTKRGQDVALRCDPISGHVSLYWYRQALGQGPEFLTYFNYEAQQDKSGLPNDRFSAERPEGSISTLTIQRTEQRDSAMYRCASSPLGSNEQYFGPGTRLTVT.

This chain links TRBV19 with TRBJ1-5; 7 positions agree with TRBD1. This CDR3 has 14 residues. Germline CDR1 reads LNHDA; CDR2 reads SQIVND (reference sequence). The trim removed 7 bases at V and 6 bases at J, leaving 9 bases unmatched. The CDR3 DNA reads TGTGCCAGTACCTGGGGAGGGGGCGGTCAGCCCCAGCATTTT. This translates into CASTWGGGGQPQHF.

The chain recombines TRBV5-1 with TRBJ1-2; TRBD1 agrees at 8 bases. The CDR3 is 15 amino acids. V trimming: 6 bases; J trimming: 1 base; junction bases outside the gene matches: 8. Germline loops: CDR1 SGHRS, CDR2 YFSETQ. CDR3 region: CASTPGQAVNYGYTF. The CDR3 DNA sequence: TGCGCCAGCACTCCGGGACAGGCCGTTAACTATGGCTACACCTTC.

A few counts support this clonotype. CDR3 residues: CSARRAGRLGYTF. The CDR3 bases are TGCAGTGCTAGGAGGGCCGGCCGTTTGGGTTACACCTTC. The rearrangement joins TRBV20-1 to TRBJ1-2, with unresolved D. The CDR3 extends over 13 amino acids. CDR1 is DFQATT and CDR2 is SNEGSKA in the germline V gene (reference sequence). V dropped 3 bases and J dropped 11 bases, with 19 bases sitting between them.

This chain connects TRBV5-1 to TRBJ2-3; the D is unclear. With 4 bases removed from V and 2 bases from J, the gap between germline ends came to 17 bases. The CDR3 extends over 16 amino acids. CDR1 and CDR2 (germline): SGHRS, YFSETQ. CDR3 DNA: TGCGCCAGCAGCCCGTCGGAAGGGCTTGACACAGATACGCAGTATTTT. Encoded protein: CASSPSEGLDTDTQYF.

The V gene is TRBV18, the J gene TRBJ2-3, with D unresolved. The CDR3 length is 17 residues. Germline-derived CDR1 and CDR2 are KGHSH and LQKENI. Trimming removed 4 bases from V and 1 base from J, with 18 bases in between. CDR3 amino acids: CASSQIHTGPGTDTQYF. As DNA, the CDR3 is TGTGCCAGCTCACAAATCCACACCGGGCCAGGCACAGATACGCAGTATTTT.

This rearrangement joins TRBV5-4 to TRBJ1-2; weak D call: TRBD1 (5 bases). CDR1 is SGHNT, CDR2 YYREEE, per germline (reference sequence). This CDR3 comprises 14 residues. Trimming pared 5 bases from V and 0 bases from J, leaving 11 bases between. CDR3 residues: CASSRTTANYGYTF. Written as DNA, the CDR3 is TGTGCCAGCAGTAGGACGACAGCTAACTATGGCTACACCTTC.

The J gene is TRBJ2-3, the V gene TRBV25-1, with TRBD1 matching 8 bases. The length of the CDR3 is 13 residues. With 1 base clipped from V and 13 bases from J, the junction kept 7 bases outside the gene matches. Germline V gives CDR1 MGHDK, CDR2 SYGVNS. In nucleotides, the CDR3 is TGTGCCAGCAGTGAATTTGCCACAGGGGGAGAGTATTTT. Translation gives CASSEFATGGEYF.

The gene calls are TRBV27 and TRBJ1-5, with D possibly TRBD1 on 5 matching bases. Deletions cut 2 bases from V and 6 bases from J, with 11 bases between. This CDR3 has 14 amino acids. Germline V gene sequence: CDR1 MNHEY, CDR2 SMNVEV (reference sequence). The DNA for the CDR3 is TGTGCCAGCAGTTTACCCGGGGGTGGTCAGCCCCAGCATTTT. Translated: CASSLPGGGQPQHF.

The sample holds a few counts of this clonotype. This chain uses TRBV5-1 with TRBJ2-5; TRBD1 matches 8 bases. Trimming took 0 bases from V and 4 from J; bases not matched to a gene: 8. The CDR3 sequence is 16 residues long. The germline V gene has CDR1 SGHRS and CDR2 YFSETQ. The CDR3 loop is CASSLVPDRVLETQYF. CDR3 nucleotide sequence: TGCGCCAGCAGCTTGGTTCCGGACAGGGTATTAGAGACCCAGTACTTC.

This clonotype came up once. The chain links TRBV2 to TRBJ1-2, with 7 bases aligning to TRBD1. The CDR3 length is 16 residues. Germline V gene sequence: CDR1 SNHLY, CDR2 FYNNEI. V shed 10 bases, J shed 4 bases, and the junction held 18 bases outside the gene matches. CDR3 coding DNA: TGTGCCAACCCGGAGTCCCCCGGACAGGCCGTCTATGGCTACACCTTC. Protein: CANPESPGQAVYGYTF.

This clonotype showed up many times. This chain uses TRBV6-5 with TRBJ2-2, with unresolved D. The CDR3 loop spans 13 amino acids. The germline V gene has CDR1 MNHEY and CDR2 SVGAGI. V was trimmed by 0 bases and J by 7 bases, leaving 6 bases between them. The CDR3 here is CASSYSTDGELFF. For the CDR3, the DNA is TGTGCCAGCAGTTACTCGACGGACGGGGAGCTGTTTTTT.

In its sample, this clonotype was seen many times. The rearrangement joins TRBV7-2 to TRBJ1-3; D gene uncertain. The ends were cut back, 1 base at V and 4 bases at J, with 17 bases in the middle. Germline assignment: CDR1 SGHTA and CDR2 FQGNSA. The CDR3 has 17 amino acids. For the CDR3, the DNA is TGTGCCAGCAGCTTAGGGCGGACGGGGATTGTGGGAAACACCATATATTTT. The encoded protein is CASSLGRTGIVGNTIYF.

The chain joins TRBV5-1 to TRBJ2-7, with TRBD1 identical over 8 bases. J gave up 2 bases and V 3 bases, and 10 bases lay outside the gene matches. Germline V lookup: CDR1 SGHRS, CDR2 YFSETQ. The CDR3 is 16 residues long. CDR3 residues: CASSSPTGDPTYEQYF. The DNA of the CDR3 is TGCGCCAGCAGCTCCCCGACAGGGGACCCCACCTACGAGCAGTACTTC.

This clonotype was seen at least ten times. The V and J genes are TRBV7-9 and TRBJ2-3; D unclear. Germline CDR1 reads SEHNR; CDR2 reads FQNEAQ (reference sequence). With 4 bases removed from V and 6 bases from J, the gap between germline ends came to 8 bases. CDR3 size: 12 residues. CDR3 region: CASSYDSDTQYF. The CDR3 bases are TGTGCCAGCAGCTATGACTCGGATACGCAGTATTTT.

At least ten counts were recorded for this clonotype. The genes are TRBV14 and TRBJ1-5; weak D call: TRBD1 (5 bases). Germline assignment: CDR1 SGHDN and CDR2 FVKESK. The CDR3 extends over 16 amino acids. The V end lost 1 base, the J end lost 0 bases, and 10 bases lay between the germline ends. The CDR3 coding sequence is TGTGCCAGCAGCCAAGGGGGCAGTCATAGCAATCAGCCCCAGCATTTT. Translated: CASSQGGSHSNQPQHF. The variable domain in full, completed from reference TRBV14 and TRBJ1-5, reads EAGVTQFPSHSVIEKGQTVTLRCDPISGHDNLYWYRRVMGKEIKFLLHFVKESKQDESGMPNNRFLAERTGGTYSTLKVQPAELEDSGVYFCASSQGGSHSNQPQHFGDGTRLSIL.

This clonotype was seen repeatedly, ten times or more. The chain joins TRBV7-2 to TRBJ1-2; D gene uncertain. Trimming took off 5 bases at V and 1 base at J, with 23 bases between the two ends. Germline CDR1 is SGHTA and CDR2 is FQGNSA. This CDR3 spans 18 amino acids. The CDR3: CASSPGGRKARDNYGYTF. CDR3 coding DNA: TGTGCCAGCAGCCCCGGTGGTCGGAAGGCAAGGGATAACTATGGCTACACCTTC.

This clonotype was recorded at least ten times. The chain recombines TRBV7-6 with TRBJ1-6, with 7 bases lining up with TRBD1. The CDR3 extends over 17 amino acids. The V gene's germline CDR1 is SGHVS and CDR2 FNYEAQ. With V trimmed by 5 bases and J by 9 bases, 16 bases remained unmatched. The CDR3 nucleotides read TGTGCCAGCAGCCCGACGACTTTGACAGGGCGGAGTTCACCCCTCCACTTT. This encodes CASSPTTLTGRSSPLHF.

J is TRBJ1-4 and V is TRBV7-9, with D unresolved. The CDR3 consists of 15 residues. Germline V gene lookup returns CDR1 SEHNR and CDR2 FQNEAQ (reference sequence). Trimming pared 3 bases from V and 0 bases from J, leaving 8 bases between. CDR3 residues: CASSLDGATNEKLFF. The CDR3, as DNA: TGTGCCAGCAGCTTGGACGGAGCAACTAATGAAAAACTGTTTTTT.

The genes are TRBV20-1 and TRBJ2-2; tentatively, D is TRBD2 (6 bases). Trimming took 1 base from V and 6 from J, leaving 6 bases between them. Germline CDR1 reads DFQATT; CDR2 reads SNEGSKA (reference sequence). This CDR3 has 12 amino acids. CDR3 region: CSARGEAGELFF. The CDR3 region has the DNA TGCAGTGCTAGAGGGGAGGCCGGGGAGCTGTTTTTT.

At least ten counts were recorded for this clonotype. This chain joins TRBV7-6 and TRBJ2-1; 9 bases map to TRBD2. V was clipped by 3 bases and J by 9 bases; unmatched bases: 6. This CDR3 is built from 14 residues. The germline CDR1 and CDR2 sequences are SGHVS and FNYEAQ. The CDR3 region is CASSFGGGAGEQFF. The CDR3 region has the DNA TGTGCCAGCAGCTTCGGCGGGGGGGCGGGTGAGCAGTTCTTC.

This clonotype was seen many times. The chain couples TRBV7-2 to TRBJ1-4; possibly TRBD1 for D (6 bases). The CDR3 length is 14 residues. The V gene's germline CDR1 is SGHTA and CDR2 FQGNSA. V was trimmed by 3 bases and J by 8 bases, leaving 13 bases between them. CDR3 sequence (DNA): TGTGCCAGCAGCTTTACAGGGATCGGGGAAAAACTGTTTTTT. It yields the protein CASSFTGIGEKLFF. Combining the CDR3 with reference TRBV7-2 and TRBJ1-4 gives the whole variable domain GAGVSQSPSNKVTEKGKDVELRCDPISGHTALYWYRQSLGQGLEFLIYFQGNSAPDKSGLPSDRFSAERTGGSVSTLTIQRTQQEDSAVYLCASSFTGIGEKLFFGSGTQLSVL.

This clonotype has more than one count but fewer than ten. The CDR3 coding sequence is TGTGCCAGCACCCTAGGACAGGGTAGAAACATTCAGTACTTC. It yields the protein CASTLGQGRNIQYF. The gene calls are TRBV12-3 or TRBV12-4 and TRBJ2-4, with 8 nucleotides matching TRBD1. This CDR3 is 14 amino acids long. Unmatched junction bases numbered 8, after V lost 7 bases and J lost 6 bases.

This clonotype was seen repeatedly, ten times or more. The chain employs TRBV19 and TRBJ2-3; TRBD2 is a possible D gene (6 bases). Trimming took 6 bases from V and 6 from J, leaving 16 bases between them. The CDR3 totals 14 residues. Per germline, CDR1 LNHDA and CDR2 SQIVND (reference sequence). CDR3 in amino acids: CASSLTGVRDTQYF. The CDR3 nucleotides are TGTGCCAGTAGCCTGACGGGGGTTAGGGATACGCAGTATTTT. The whole variable domain, remainder taken from reference TRBV19 and TRBJ2-3, is DGGITQSPKYLFRKEGQNVTLSCEQNLNHDAMYWYRQDPGQGLRLIYYSQIVNDFQKGDIAEGYSVSREKKESFPLTVTSAQKNPTAFYLCASSLTGVRDTQYFGPGTRLTVL.

This clonotype was seen at least ten times. The CDR3 sequence is CASSETPGTVYNEQFF. The CDR3 bases are TGTGCCAGCAGCGAAACTCCCGGGACGGTCTACAATGAGCAGTTCTTC. The rearrangement links TRBV6-2 or TRBV6-3 to TRBJ2-1, with D perhaps assigned TRBD1 or TRBD2 (5 bases each). From germline, CDR1 is MNHEY and CDR2 SVGEGT. The CDR3 is made up of 16 amino acids. V was shortened by 6 bases and J by 3 bases, with 18 bases between the two germline ends.

V and J are TRBV6-2 or TRBV6-3 and TRBJ2-6; 10 positions agree with TRBD1. Germline V gene sequence: CDR1 MNHEY, CDR2 SVGEGT. This CDR3 region has 17 residues. V gave up 4 bases and J gave up 0 bases; unmatched junction bases: 3. The CDR3 region has the DNA TGTGCCAGCAGTTCTGGACAGGGGGTCTCTGGGGCCAACGTCCTGACTTTC. This codes for CASSSGQGVSGANVLTF.

This clonotype occurred many times. An end of the junction differs from the germline gene, which may be a read error. V and J are TRBV4-1 and TRBJ1-1; D unclear. The CDR3 is made up of 16 amino acids. The germline V gene encodes CDR1 MGHRA and CDR2 YSYEKL. In DNA form, the CDR3 reads TGCGCCAGCAGCCAAGTAACGTCGGCACGGCCTGAATTGGGCCTCTTT. Amino acid sequence: CASSQVTSARPELGLF.

This clonotype has at least ten counts. The chain recombines TRBV6-2 or TRBV6-3 with TRBJ2-1; D remains unclear. This CDR3 has 14 amino acids. Germline V gene data show CDR1 as MNHEY and CDR2 as SVGEGT. With 0 bases removed from V and 5 bases from J, the gap between germline ends came to 8 bases. In DNA form, the CDR3 reads TGTGCCAGCAGTTACTCGGGCAGCCACAATGAGCAGTTCTTC. Protein sequence: CASSYSGSHNEQFF.

This clonotype occurred a few times. The chain carries TRBV28 and TRBJ2-1; 11 nucleotides agree with TRBD1. Germline CDR1 reads MDHEN; CDR2 reads SYDVKM. The CDR3 has 15 residues. J lost 7 bases, V lost 7 bases, and 9 bases had no gene match. As DNA, the CDR3 is TGTGCCAGCACCTCCGGGACAGGGGGACCTAATGAGCAGTTCTTC. Translated, it gives CASTSGTGGPNEQFF.